This TCR beta chain was recorded in a study of beta chain features in type 1 diabetes. Across the study: Researchers looked at some 99 million sorted cells across all samples. Points from the study as a whole: VDJ junctions sequenced from type 1 diabetes patients showed fewer insertions and more deletions. All four CD4+ subsets from Type 1 diabetes patients carried moderately but significantly shorter TCRB CDR3s.

Turning to this clone: Its antigen is not known.

CD45RO/CCR7/CD25/CD127/CD95/CD27 staining was used to isolate CD4+ naive, central memory, regulatory and stem cell-like memory cells by sorting. Isolated RNA was reverse transcribed in full, so expressed TCRB transcripts were sequenced. Naive, central memory and regulatory T cell samples averaged around 3.3 million reads. The assay was immunoSEQ multiplex PCR, and TCRdb's table has in-frame clones only and misses some. The repertoire holds a few hundred thousand clones, with roughly 17% as singletons. The sample taken for sequencing was naive CD4+ T cells from blood. This TCR came from a man aged 25-45 years with type 1 diabetes.

The CDR3 sequence: CASTSVGDTQYF. The CDR3 nucleotides are TGTGCCAGCACTAGCGTCGGAGATACGCAGTATTTT. This chain uses TRBV7-2 with TRBJ2-3; possible D gene TRBD2, 6 bases. Trimming pared 7 bases from V and 5 bases from J, leaving 10 bases between. This CDR3 has 12 amino acids. Germline CDR1 SGHTA, CDR2 FQGNSA.